These 13 T cell receptor beta chains came from one sample sequenced in a study of blood T cell repertoires in COVID-19. Libraries were prepared by immunoSEQ multiplex PCR; TCRdb keeps only in-frame clonotypes and omits some of them. This table has approximately 210,000 clones, around four fifths appearing once. Input material: peripheral blood. These receptor sequences come from a man over 45 with active or convalescent COVID-19.

CDR3 nucleotide sequence: TGTGCCACCAGCAGAGGCCCTAGTAATGGCTACACCTTC. Amino acid sequence: CATSRGPSNGYTF. V is TRBV15 and J is TRBJ1-2; no reliable D call. The germline V gene has CDR1 LNHNV and CDR2 YYDKDF (reference sequence). V gave up 1 base and J gave up 6 bases, with 9 bases separating them. The CDR3 is 13 amino acids.

The V call is TRBV29-1, the J call TRBJ2-5; tentatively, D is TRBD1 (5 bases). V was trimmed by 4 bases and J by 3 bases, leaving 9 bases between them. Per germline, CDR1 SQVTM and CDR2 ANQGSEA. The CDR3 extends over 12 amino acids. For the CDR3, the DNA is TGCAGCGTTGGACAGAAGGAAGAGACCCAGTACTTC. This encodes CSVGQKEETQYF.

This sequence joins TRBV5-6 and TRBJ2-2; 11 positions match TRBD2. Losses at the gene ends were 4 bases for V and 4 bases for J; bases not matched to a gene: 6. The germline CDR1 and CDR2 sequences are SGHDT and YYEEEE. The CDR3 runs to 16 residues. The CDR3 loop is CASSPMLAGGTGELFF. The DNA of the CDR3 is TGTGCCAGCAGCCCTATGCTAGCGGGAGGCACCGGGGAGCTGTTTTTT. Full variable domain (remainder filled in from reference TRBV5-6 and TRBJ2-2): DAGVTQSPTHLIKTRGQQVTLRCSPKSGHDTVSWYQQALGQGPQFIFQYYEEEERQRGNFPDRFSGHQFPNYSSELNVNALLLGDSALYLCASSPMLAGGTGELFFGEGSRLTVL.

This clone appeared once. The V call is TRBV6-5, the J call TRBJ1-6; 9 bases map to TRBD1. Germline V gene sequence: CDR1 MNHEY, CDR2 SVGAGI. Losses at the gene ends were 4 bases for V and 9 bases for J; bases not matched to a gene: 10. CDR3 size: 16 residues. The CDR3 is CASSFVQGATGSPLHF. The CDR3 nucleotides read TGTGCCAGCAGTTTTGTACAGGGGGCAACGGGTTCACCCCTCCACTTT.

The CDR3 protein is CASSYTGLGYGYTF. CDR3 DNA: TGTGCCAGCAGTTATACAGGGTTGGGCTATGGCTACACCTTC. V usage is TRBV28 and J usage is TRBJ1-2, with TRBD1 as a possible D gene (6 bases). Deletions cut 4 bases from V and 4 bases from J, with 13 bases between. CDR1 is MDHEN and CDR2 is SYDVKM in the germline V gene. CDR3 length: 14 residues.

This chain uses TRBV19 with TRBJ2-3; 14 bases fit TRBD2. Germline trimming cut 6 bases from V and 0 bases from J; bases unmatched to any gene: 5. The CDR3 is 17 amino acids. Germline CDR1 LNHDA, CDR2 SQIVND (reference sequence). Here the CDR3 reads CASRAGLAGGSTDTQYF. CDR3 bases: TGTGCCAGTAGAGCCGGACTAGCGGGGGGTAGCACAGATACGCAGTATTTT.

CDR3 nucleotide sequence: TGTGCCAGCAGCGAAACAGGGGGCGCCTACGAGCAGTACTTC. Protein: CASSETGGAYEQYF. V and J are TRBV6-2 or TRBV6-3 and TRBJ2-7, with 9 bases fitting TRBD1. The V gene's germline CDR1 is MNHEY and CDR2 SVGEGT. Trimming took 6 bases from V and 2 from J; bases not matched to a gene: 5. The CDR3 spans 14 residues.

The J gene is TRBJ2-7, the V gene TRBV19, with a tentative D call TRBD2 (5 bases). The V end was cut by 5 bases, the J end by 7 bases, with 9 bases between. The CDR3 has 11 residues. Germline assignment: CDR1 LNHDA and CDR2 SQIVND (reference sequence). The CDR3 region is CASSEGKEQYF. The DNA for the CDR3 is TGTGCCAGTAGTGAGGGTAAGGAGCAGTACTTC.

The chain is built from TRBV7-2 and TRBJ1-1; 9 bases fit TRBD1. CDR1 and CDR2 from the germline V gene are SGHTA and FQGNSA. There are 16 residues in the CDR3. After removal of 4 bases from V and 2 bases from J, the junction contained 8 bases not matched to a gene. DNA for the CDR3: TGTGCCAGCAGCTCCCGCTGGGGACAGGGAAACACTGAAGCTTTCTTT. It codes for CASSSRWGQGNTEAFF.

This rearrangement joins TRBV7-2 to TRBJ1-4; D remains ambiguous. CDR1 and CDR2 (germline): SGHTA, FQGNSA. This CDR3 region has 14 residues. Trimming cost V 8 bases and J 8 bases, with 18 bases left between them. CDR3 sequence (DNA): TGTGCCAGCCGCCTCGGGAGGCGTCGGGAAAAACTGTTTTTT. Protein: CASRLGRRREKLFF.

The V and J genes are TRBV9 and TRBJ2-5; D perhaps matches TRBD1 (6 bases). The CDR3 covers 14 residues. Germline values: CDR1 SGDLS, CDR2 YYNGEE. V was cut by 3 bases and J by 5 bases, with 14 bases left in between. CDR3 in DNA: TGTGCCAGCAGCGCCTGGGACAAGGGGGAGACCCAGTACTTC. Translated, it gives CASSAWDKGETQYF.

The V and J genes are TRBV19 and TRBJ1-5; 7 bases fit TRBD1. Germline-derived CDR1 and CDR2 are LNHDA and SQIVND (reference sequence). Trimming at V came to 9 bases and at J to 0 bases, leaving 8 bases not matched to a gene. The CDR3 is made up of 15 amino acids. CDR3 DNA sequence: TGTGCCAGCGTATACCAGGGGGATAGCAATCAGCCCCAGCATTTT. It codes for CASVYQGDSNQPQHF.

The CDR3, as DNA: TGTGCCAGCAGCTCTAACACAGGATACAATGAGCAGTTCTTC. Protein: CASSSNTGYNEQFF. The chain has TRBV7-8 and TRBJ2-1; TRBD1 is a possible D gene (5 bases). V dropped 4 bases and J dropped 4 bases, with 11 bases sitting between them. Germline V gene data show CDR1 as SGHVS and CDR2 as FQNEAQ. The CDR3 runs to 14 residues. Full variable domain (missing parts from reference TRBV7-8 and TRBJ2-1): GAGVSQSPRYKVAKRGQDVALRCDPISGHVSLFWYQQALGQGPEFLTYFQNEAQLDKSGLPSDRFFAERPEGSVSTLKIQRTQQEDSAVYLCASSSNTGYNEQFFGPGTRLTVL.